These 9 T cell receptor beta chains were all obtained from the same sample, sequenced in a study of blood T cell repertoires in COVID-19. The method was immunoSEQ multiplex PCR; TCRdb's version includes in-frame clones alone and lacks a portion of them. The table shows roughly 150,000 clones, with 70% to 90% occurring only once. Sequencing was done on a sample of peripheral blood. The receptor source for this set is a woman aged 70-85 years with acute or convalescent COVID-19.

Here the CDR3 DNA reads TGTGCCAGCAGCAGGACAGACAATAGCAATCAGCCCCAGCATTTT. Protein: CASSRTDNSNQPQHF. This chain joins TRBV9 and TRBJ1-5, with D perhaps matching TRBD1 (6 bases). The CDR3 has 15 residues. Trimming pared 4 bases from V and 0 bases from J, leaving 11 bases between. Germline V lookup: CDR1 SGDLS, CDR2 YYNGEE.

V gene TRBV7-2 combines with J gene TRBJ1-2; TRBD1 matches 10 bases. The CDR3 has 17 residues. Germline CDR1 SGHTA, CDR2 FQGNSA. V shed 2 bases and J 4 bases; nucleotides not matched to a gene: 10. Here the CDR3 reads CASSLSPGQGFVYGYTF. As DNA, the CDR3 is TGTGCCAGCAGCTTATCGCCGGGACAGGGGTTTGTCTATGGCTACACCTTC. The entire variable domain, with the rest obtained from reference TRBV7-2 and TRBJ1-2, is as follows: GAGVSQSPSNKVTEKGKDVELRCDPISGHTALYWYRQSLGQGLEFLIYFQGNSAPDKSGLPSDRFSAERTGGSVSTLTIQRTQQEDSAVYLCASSLSPGQGFVYGYTFGSGTRLTVV.

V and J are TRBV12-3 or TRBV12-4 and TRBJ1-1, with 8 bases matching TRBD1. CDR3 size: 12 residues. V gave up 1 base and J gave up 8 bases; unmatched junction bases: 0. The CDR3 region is CASSLGDREAFF. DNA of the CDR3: TGTGCCAGCAGTTTAGGGGACAGGGAAGCTTTCTTT.

CDR3 amino acids: CASSPDPGTENTGELFF. In nucleotides, the CDR3 is TGCGCCAGCAGCCCAGACCCCGGGACAGAGAACACCGGGGAGCTGTTTTTT. The gene calls are TRBV5-1 and TRBJ2-2; TRBD1 aligns across 7 bases. The CDR3 sequence is 17 residues long. V lost 4 bases, J lost 1 base, and 10 bases stayed unmatched. The germline V gene has CDR1 SGHRS and CDR2 YFSETQ. The full variable domain, completed using reference TRBV5-1 and TRBJ2-2, is KAGVTQTPRYLIKTRGQQVTLSCSPISGHRSVSWYQQTPGQGLQFLFEYFSETQRNKGNFPGRFSGRQFSNSRSEMNVSTLELGDSALYLCASSPDPGTENTGELFFGEGSRLTVL.

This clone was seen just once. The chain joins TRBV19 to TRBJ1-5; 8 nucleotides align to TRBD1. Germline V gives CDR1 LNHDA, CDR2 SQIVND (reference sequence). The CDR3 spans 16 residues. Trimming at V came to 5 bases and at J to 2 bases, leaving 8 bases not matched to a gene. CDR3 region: CASSPGQGVGNQPQHF. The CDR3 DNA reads TGTGCCAGTAGTCCAGGACAGGGAGTTGGCAATCAGCCCCAGCATTTT.

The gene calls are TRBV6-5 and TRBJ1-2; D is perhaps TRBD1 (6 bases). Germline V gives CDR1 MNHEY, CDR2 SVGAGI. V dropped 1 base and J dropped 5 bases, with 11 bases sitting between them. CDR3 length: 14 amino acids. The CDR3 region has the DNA TGTGCCAGCAGTTACTGGAAGGGGGGGTATGGCTACACCTTC. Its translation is CASSYWKGGYGYTF.

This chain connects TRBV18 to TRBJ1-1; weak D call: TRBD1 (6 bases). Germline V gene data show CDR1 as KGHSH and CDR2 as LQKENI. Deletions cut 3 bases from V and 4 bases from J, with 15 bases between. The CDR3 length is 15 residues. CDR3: CASSPLTGSSTEAFF. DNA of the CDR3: TGTGCCAGCTCACCTTTAACAGGGTCGAGCACTGAAGCTTTCTTT. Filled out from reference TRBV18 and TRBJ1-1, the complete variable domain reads NAGVMQNPRHLVRRRGQEARLRCSPMKGHSHVYWYRQLPEEGLKFMVYLQKENIIDESGMPKERFSAEFPKEGPSILRIQQVVRGDSAAYFCASSPLTGSSTEAFFGQGTRLTVV.

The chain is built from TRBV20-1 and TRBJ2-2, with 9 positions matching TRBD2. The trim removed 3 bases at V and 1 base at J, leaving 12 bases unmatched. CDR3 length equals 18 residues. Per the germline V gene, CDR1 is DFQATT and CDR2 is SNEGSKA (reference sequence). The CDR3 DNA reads TGCAGTGCTAGTCCCAACCTGACTAGCGGACAGAACACCGGGGAGCTGTTTTTT. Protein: CSASPNLTSGQNTGELFF.

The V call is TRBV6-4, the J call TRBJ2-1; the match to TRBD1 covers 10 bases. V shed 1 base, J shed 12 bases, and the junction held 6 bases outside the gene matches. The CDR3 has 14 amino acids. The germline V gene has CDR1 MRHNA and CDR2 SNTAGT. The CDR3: CASSDWDRGRGQFF. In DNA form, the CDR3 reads TGTGCCAGCAGTGACTGGGACAGGGGAAGGGGGCAGTTCTTC.